Sequencing of this T cell receptor (beta chain) was carried out in a study of T cells after yellow fever vaccination (dated by TCRdb to about 2019). At the level of the whole study: The SMART-Seq v4 Ultra Low Input RNA kit was used to prepare libraries from fractions with low cell numbers. Bulk PBMC replicates and cell subsets were isolated from blood drawn at multiple timepoints before and after both primary and secondary immunization. To follow T-cell clones before and after both primary and booster YFV17D yellow fever vaccination, bulk TCR alpha and beta repertoires underwent longitudinal sequencing. The cohort comprised two healthy male donors, one aged 18 to 30 and one aged 30 to 40 years. Study-level results and caveats: A small fraction of clonotypes showed up in both the CD4 and CD8 compartments, probably as a result of convergent recombination. Compared with the primary T-cell response, the secondary T-cell response was weaker but faster, peaking on day 5 rather than day 15. Most clones expanded after primary vaccination (almost 97% of CD4 and approximately 86% of CD8) were re-detected after the booster, suggesting that broad memory maintenance occurred. Because abundant contaminating clonotypes from the bulk population could be contained in FACS-sorted repertoires, computational filtering was required. Because only a couple of donors were included in the study, the extent to which the findings can be generalized is limited.

The treatment or condition label for this specimen denotes: live attenuated yellow fever vaccine strain. At every blood-draw timepoint, two biological replicates of bulk PBMCs were collected. PBMCs were isolated from peripheral blood using a standard Ficoll-Paque protocol. RNA was extracted with TriZol from bulk PBMCs, CD4 and CD8 fractions, and dextramer-positive and dextramer-negative fractions. Ends trimmed: V by 0 bases, J by 5 bases; bases unmatched to a gene: 15. From a lookup of the germline V gene, CDR1 and CDR2 are MGHRA and YSYEKL. There are 19 amino acids in the CDR3, from cysteine to phenylalanine inclusive. Only the CDR3 part of the read is kept: 57 bases, read in frame from the first base. This clonotype was detected ten times or more. Its antigen is still unknown. There are no base qualities to consult, and no much larger clone falls within one base. Sequencing was performed on an Illumina NovaSeq 6000. TCR cDNA was synthesized by 5'RACE template switching, through which a universal primer site and unique molecular identifiers were introduced. Priming for cDNA synthesis came from both the TCR alpha and TCR beta constant segments. Libraries were amplified in two PCR steps, with sample barcodes and sequencing adapters added in the second step. Sequencing of libraries was performed on Illumina HiSeq 2500 (2x100 bp) or NovaSeq (2x150 bp). The study's processing was this. MIGEC was used to demultiplex reads and collapse the reads into UMI consensus sequences, and MiXCR was used for V(D)J alignment. Using edgeR on replicate PBMC samples, clonotypes were called vaccine-responding if FDR was below 0.01 and the log2 fold change was above 5 up to day 15. Each bulk clonotype received a CD4 or CD8 identity based on whether the sequenced CD4 or CD8 repertoire contained that clonotype at higher abundance. The raw public data were reprocessed by TCRdb itself: fastp quality trimming at Q25, MiXCR clonotype calling, in-frame beta chains only. Rows with one shared CDR3 protein collapse into an entry with the most common genes and DNA. The V and J calls, along with clone size, are taken from TCRdb and not from the paper's own processing. The sample profile shows around 320,000 distinct CDR3 sequences; approximately 4.5% of them were found once. The ten top clones hold approximately 19% of the sample.

The receptor was isolated from a young man who received the YFV17D yellow fever vaccine. Rearrangement joined TRBV4-1 to TRBJ2-1; 8 nucleotides in the junction match TRBD2. This specimen consisted of PBMCs, obtained 15 days after the yellow fever booster vaccination. CDR3 protein: CASSQDKASGRGRDNEQFF. The nucleotide sequence reads TGCGCCAGCAGCCAAGATAAGGCTAGCGGGCGGGGGAGAGACAATGAGCAGTTCTTC.